These 9 T cell receptor beta chains share one sample of origin, sequenced in a study of blood T cell repertoires in COVID-19. Only in-frame clones appear in the TCRdb table, and some are missing; sequencing was by immunoSEQ multiplex PCR. The sample carries roughly 200,000 clones, roughly four fifths recorded once. Specimen: peripheral blood. These receptors all come from a man between 45 and 60 years old with active or convalescent COVID-19.

The DNA for the CDR3 is TGCGCCAGCAGCTTGGTGCTAGCGGGGGAAGATACGCAGTATTTT. This translates into CASSLVLAGEDTQYF. The chain carries TRBV5-1 and TRBJ2-3; 10 bases fit TRBD2. Germline V gene data show CDR1 as SGHRS and CDR2 as YFSETQ. V shed 0 bases, J shed 5 bases, and the junction held 3 bases outside the gene matches. The CDR3 is made up of 15 amino acids.

The V and J genes are TRBV5-1 and TRBJ2-7, with 10 positions matching TRBD1. The CDR3 sequence is 15 residues long. The germline V gene has CDR1 SGHRS and CDR2 YFSETQ. V dropped 4 bases and J dropped 4; count of bases not matched to a gene: 8. In DNA, the CDR3 is TGCGCCAGCAGCCCGGGGACAGGGGAGCTATACGAGCAGTACTTC. It yields the protein CASSPGTGELYEQYF.

The chain joins TRBV5-1 to TRBJ2-2; D is unresolved. V lost 0 bases and J 1 base, leaving 7 bases between the germline ends. The V gene's germline CDR1 is SGHRS and CDR2 YFSETQ. This CDR3 has 15 residues. CDR3 bases: TGCGCCAGCAGCTTGGCGGTCCAGAACACCGGGGAGCTGTTTTTT. Encoded protein: CASSLAVQNTGELFF.

This chain links TRBV12-3 or TRBV12-4 with TRBJ1-1, with 7 bases identical to TRBD1. CDR3 size: 13 residues. Unmatched junction bases numbered 6, after V lost 8 bases and J lost 3 bases. The CDR3 spells CASLQGFYTEAFF. The CDR3 DNA follows: TGTGCCAGCCTACAGGGGTTTTACACTGAAGCTTTCTTT.

The V and J genes are TRBV19 and TRBJ2-3; TRBD2 aligns across 11 bases. V lost 4 bases to trimming and J lost 2 bases; unmatched junction nucleotides: 5. The CDR3 sequence is 16 residues long. Germline-derived CDR1 and CDR2 are LNHDA and SQIVND (reference sequence). CDR3 nucleotide sequence: TGTGCCAGTAGTACTCTAGCGGGGGGACTCACAGATACGCAGTATTTT. It yields the protein CASSTLAGGLTDTQYF.

This clone has a count of ten or more. The chain is built from TRBV6-5 and TRBJ1-1, with TRBD1 identical over 7 bases. The CDR3 runs 14 residues. Germline CDR1 MNHEY, CDR2 SVGAGI. With V trimmed by 7 bases and J by 3 bases, 8 bases remained unmatched. The CDR3 sequence is CASIRYRGDTEAFF. CDR3 coding DNA: TGTGCCAGCATTAGGTACAGGGGTGACACTGAAGCTTTCTTT.

The chain has TRBV13 and TRBJ1-6, with D hard to call. Trimming left V 0 bases short and J 8 bases short, with 14 bases between. The CDR3 covers 16 residues. CDR1 is PRHDT, CDR2 FYEKMQ, per germline (reference sequence). DNA of the CDR3: TGTGCCAGCAGCTTAGGCCTAGGCAGCCGTTATTCACCCCTCCACTTT. Its translation: CASSLGLGSRYSPLHF.

This clone was counted a single time. The CDR3 protein is CASSLGGIGTGELFF. For the CDR3, the DNA is TGTGCCAGCAGCTTGGGCGGAATCGGGACCGGGGAGCTGTTTTTT. The V and J genes are TRBV5-4 and TRBJ2-2; D not resolved. The CDR3 length is 15 residues. V gave up 0 bases and J gave up 5 bases, with 11 bases separating them. The germline CDR1 and CDR2 sequences are SGHNT and YYREEE (reference sequence).

This clone was detected once. The chain uses TRBV4-2 and TRBJ2-7; the match to TRBD1 covers 7 bases. The CDR3 contains 13 residues. Germline-derived CDR1 and CDR2 are LGHNA and YNFKEQ. The ends lost 3 bases at V and 5 bases at J; junction bases unmatched: 4. CDR3 in amino acids: CASSHNTGDEQYF. The CDR3 nucleotides are TGTGCCAGCAGCCATAACACAGGGGACGAGCAGTACTTC.